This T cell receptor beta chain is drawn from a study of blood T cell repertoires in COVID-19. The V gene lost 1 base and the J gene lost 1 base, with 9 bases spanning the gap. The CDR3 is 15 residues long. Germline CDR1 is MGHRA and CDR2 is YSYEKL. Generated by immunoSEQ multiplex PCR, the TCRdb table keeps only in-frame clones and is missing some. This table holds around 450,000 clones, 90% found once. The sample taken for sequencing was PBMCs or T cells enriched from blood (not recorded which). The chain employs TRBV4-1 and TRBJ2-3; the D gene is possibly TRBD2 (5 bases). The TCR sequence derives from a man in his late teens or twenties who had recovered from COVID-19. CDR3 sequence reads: CASSQGGIRTDTQYF. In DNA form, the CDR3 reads TGCGCCAGCAGCCAAGGAGGGATTCGCACAGATACGCAGTATTTT.